This T cell receptor (beta chain) was recovered during a study of blood T cell repertoires in COVID-19. Study summary: COVID-19 samples collected from the United States, Italy and Spain covered acute and convalescent phases.

Clones were read by immunoSEQ multiplex PCR, and TCRdb kept only the in-frame ones, dropping some. The sample lists about 330,000 clones, around nine tenths occurring once. Material for sequencing was peripheral blood. This receptor was taken from a woman aged 50 to 65 with active or convalescent COVID-19.

In nucleotides, the CDR3 is TGTGCCAGCTCAACAGGGCCGAACACTGAAGCTTTCTTT. Translated, it gives CASSTGPNTEAFF. V usage is TRBV9 and J usage is TRBJ1-1; D might be TRBD1 (6 bases). The V and J ends lost 7 bases and 1 base respectively, with 11 bases between them. The CDR3 contains 13 residues. CDR1 is SGDLS, CDR2 YYNGEE, per germline. Full variable domain (rest looked up from reference TRBV9 and TRBJ1-1): DSGVTQTPKHLITATGQRVTLRCSPRSGDLSVYWYQQSLDQGLQFLIQYYNGEERAKGNILERFSAQQFPDLHSELNLSSLELGDSALYFCASSTGPNTEAFFGQGTRLTVV.